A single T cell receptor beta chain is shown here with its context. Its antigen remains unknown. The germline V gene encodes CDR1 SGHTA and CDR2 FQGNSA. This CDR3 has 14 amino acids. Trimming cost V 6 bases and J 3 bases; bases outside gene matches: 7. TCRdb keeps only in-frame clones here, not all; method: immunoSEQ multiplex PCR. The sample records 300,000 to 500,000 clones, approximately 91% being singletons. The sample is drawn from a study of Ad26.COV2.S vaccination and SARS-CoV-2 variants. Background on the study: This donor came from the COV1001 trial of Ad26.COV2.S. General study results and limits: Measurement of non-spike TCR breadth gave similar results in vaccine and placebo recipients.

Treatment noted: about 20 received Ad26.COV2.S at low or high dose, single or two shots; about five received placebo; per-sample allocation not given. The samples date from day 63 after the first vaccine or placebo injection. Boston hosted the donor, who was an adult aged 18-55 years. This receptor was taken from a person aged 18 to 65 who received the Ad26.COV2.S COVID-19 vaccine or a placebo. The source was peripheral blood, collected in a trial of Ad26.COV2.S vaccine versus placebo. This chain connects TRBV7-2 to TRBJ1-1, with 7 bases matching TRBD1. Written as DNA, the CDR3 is TGTGCCAGCAGGCTTGGGACAGTTTACACTGAAGCTTTCTTT. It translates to CASRLGTVYTEAFF.